This TCR beta chain emerged from a study of OX40 agonist ivuxolimab in advanced cancers. Background for the entire study: The costimulatory receptor OX40 (CD134) was targeted by ivuxolimab, a fully human IgG2 agonistic monoclonal antibody. Intravenous ivuxolimab was administered to patients every 2 weeks at six dose levels: 0.01, 0.1, 0.3, 1.5, 3 and 10 mg/kg. A male proportion of around 81% and a mean age of around 60 years, ranging from about 23 to 90, were recorded for the dose-escalation cohort. The paper covers the monotherapy dose-escalation part of the phase I ivuxolimab trial, which included N ≈ 50 patients. Prior anti-PD-1, anti-PD-L1 or anti-CTLA-4 therapy was permitted, and checkpoint inhibitors had been received by around 40% of dose-escalation patients. Of the approximately 50 dose-escalation patients, hepatocellular carcinoma was present in 19, melanoma in approximately 15, renal cell carcinoma in 9 and head and neck cancer in 9. The point of sequencing TCRbeta in the periphery was to test whether ivuxolimab changed TCR sequence diversity and drove clonal T-cell expansion. Partial responses were achieved by three dose-escalation patients, of whom one had hepatocellular carcinoma and two had cutaneous melanoma.

Genomic DNA was extracted from sorted cells for sequencing of the TCRbeta CDR3 region. The immunoSEQ Assay was used for sequencing of TCRbeta CDR3 regions. TCRdb retrieved this table from immuneACCESS and kept in-frame rearrangements only. Not all clones are present; in checked studies, unresolved V genes account for under half, and no reason is known for the remainder. Counted in this sample were 110,000 or so clones; approximately 90% of them appeared once. The ten most abundant clones make up around 0.61% of the sample. Spanning cysteine to phenylalanine, the CDR3 consists of 16 amino acids. The retained sequence is limited to the CDR3, 48 bases, with the frame set at the first base. Overall study results and their limits: At doses of 0.1 to 3.0 mg/kg, clonal expansion of both CD4+ and CD8+ blood T cells was observed from baseline to week 6. Partial responders in the 0.1-3.0 mg/kg groups had among the lowest normalized peripheral clonal expansion, especially among CD8+ T cells. The antigen specificity of the clonally expanded peripheral T cells was not determined. Low levels of normalized T-cell clonal expansion were also shown by some nonresponding patients. After ivuxolimab, expanded clones were on average more numerous among CD8+ T cells than among CD4+ T cells.

Patients with a history of autoimmune disease or receiving systemic immunosuppression were excluded from the trial. Peripheral blood for TCR sequencing was drawn from every dose cohort at baseline, at cycle 4 day 1 and at cycle 7 day 1. The samples were taken from a phase I, first-in-human, multicenter, open-label dose-escalation trial of ivuxolimab. Adults with locally advanced or metastatic head and neck squamous cell, hepatocellular, melanoma or renal cell carcinoma were enrolled in the trial. Before TCR sequencing, CD4+ T cells and CD8+ T cells were sorted from peripheral blood as separate populations. A remark on this clone: The antigen it binds to is not known. The input lacks base qualities; no much larger clone sits a single base away.

This sequence originates from an adult with an advanced solid tumor such as melanoma, head and neck, liver or kidney cancer. The sample consisted of CD4+ or CD8+ T cells sorted from blood, taken in a trial of the OX40 agonist ivuxolimab. The sequence is built from TRBV12-2 and TRBJ2-3; TRBD2 is the table's D call and was not checked against the DNA. TRBV12-2 represents a pseudogene. The DNA is TGTGCAAGTCGCTTTCCGGCTAGCGGGAGTATAGATACGCAGTATTTT. Its coded protein is CASRFPASGSIDTQYF.